The 26 T cell receptor beta chains reported below all come from one sample, sequenced in a study of response to subunit inactivated influenza vaccine. TCRdb redid the calling of the RT-PCR reads with MiXCR, one entry per CDR3 protein. The profile shows 630,000 or so distinct CDR3 sequences, 15% to 18% of them singletons. Sequencing used PBMCs from blood, obtained about 12 days after vaccination. These receptors originate from a man aged 45-60 years who received an inactivated influenza vaccine.

This clonotype has more than one count but fewer than ten. The rearrangement links TRBV18 to TRBJ2-7; D not resolved. V gave up 5 bases and J gave up 0 bases, with 11 bases separating them. Germline V CDR1 and CDR2: KGHSH, LQKENI. There are 14 residues in the CDR3. The CDR3 spells CASSGLGSSYEQYF. CDR3 nucleotide sequence: TGTGCCAGCTCAGGCTTGGGCAGCTCCTACGAGCAGTACTTC.

For the CDR3, the DNA is TGTGCCAGCAGTTTTATTGACTCTGGAAACACCATATATTTT. This gives the protein CASSFIDSGNTIYF. V is TRBV12-3 or TRBV12-4 and J is TRBJ1-3; no firm D call. The CDR3 is made up of 14 amino acids. Trimming pared 3 bases from V and 0 bases from J, leaving 6 bases between.

This clonotype turned up a few times. This chain joins TRBV12-3 or TRBV12-4 and TRBJ2-1, with D uncertain. V shed 3 bases and J shed 7 bases, with 13 bases lying between them. The CDR3 contains 14 residues. CDR3 nucleotides: TGTGCCAGCAGTTTCGGAACAATTGGGAATGAGCAGTTCTTC. Translating gives CASSFGTIGNEQFF.

This clonotype has only a few counts. The chain links TRBV12-3 or TRBV12-4 to TRBJ1-4; perhaps TRBD1 as D (5 bases). The CDR3 is made up of 14 amino acids. Trimming pared 6 bases from V and 4 bases from J, leaving 12 bases between. CDR3 in DNA: TGTGCCAGCAGATTCGGGGGGGTTAATGAAAAACTGTTTTTT. This encodes CASRFGGVNEKLFF.

This chain joins TRBV4-3 and TRBJ2-2; TRBD2 matches 7 bases. Per the germline V gene, CDR1 is LGHNA and CDR2 is YSLEER. The V and J ends lost 0 bases and 3 bases, in that order; junction bases with no gene match: 7. This CDR3 is 17 amino acids long. The CDR3 loop reads CASSQDGISGYTGELFF. CDR3 DNA sequence: TGCGCCAGCAGCCAAGACGGGATTAGCGGGTACACCGGGGAGCTGTTTTTT.

The table lists this clonotype with a few counts. This chain connects TRBV7-2 to TRBJ2-7, with 10 bases identical to TRBD2. Germline V gives CDR1 SGHTA, CDR2 FQGNSA. The CDR3 is 16 amino acids. J was trimmed by 2 bases and V by 5 bases; bases with no gene match: 9. CDR3 nucleotides: TGTGCCAGCAGCCCCAAGGGACTAGCGTTTGCCTACGAGCAGTACTTC. This encodes CASSPKGLAFAYEQYF. Complete variable domain (other parts from reference TRBV7-2 and TRBJ2-7): GAGVSQSPSNKVTEKGKDVELRCDPISGHTALYWYRQSLGQGLEFLIYFQGNSAPDKSGLPSDRFSAERTGGSVSTLTIQRTQQEDSAVYLCASSPKGLAFAYEQYFGPGTRLTVT.

The V call is TRBV5-6, the J call TRBJ1-2, with TRBD1 matching 7 bases. Germline lookup yields CDR1 SGHDT and CDR2 YYEEEE. V shed 3 bases and J 8 bases; nucleotides not matched to a gene: 10. This CDR3 contains 14 residues. CDR3 sequence: CASSSEGAAPGYTF. The DNA for the CDR3 is TGTGCCAGCAGCTCGGAGGGGGCAGCTCCGGGCTACACCTTC.

V and J are TRBV4-3 and TRBJ2-1; perhaps TRBD2 as D (6 bases). CDR1 LGHNA and CDR2 YSLEER come from the germline V gene. The CDR3 length is 17 residues. Deletions cut 1 base from V and 4 bases from J, with 17 bases between. The CDR3 loop is CASSQGTSGEPYNEQFF. DNA for the CDR3: TGCGCCAGCAGCCAAGGGACCTCGGGGGAACCATACAATGAGCAGTTCTTC.

This clonotype was seen a few times. The genes are TRBV7-2 and TRBJ2-1, with a possible D match to TRBD2 (6 bases). V shed 5 bases and J shed 3 bases, with 17 bases lying between them. The CDR3 consists of 16 residues. Looked up from germline, CDR1 is SGHTA and CDR2 is FQGNSA. This CDR3 reads CASSDPGSLNYNEQFF. CDR3 DNA: TGTGCCAGCAGCGACCCCGGGAGTCTCAACTACAATGAGCAGTTCTTC.

V gene TRBV7-2 combines with J gene TRBJ1-5, with 8 bases lining up with TRBD1. Looked up from germline, CDR1 is SGHTA and CDR2 is FQGNSA. The CDR3 runs 17 residues. Germline trimming cut 2 bases from V and 3 bases from J; bases unmatched to any gene: 9. CDR3 sequence reads: CASSLTPGTGYNQPQHF. The CDR3 DNA reads TGTGCCAGCAGCTTAACCCCCGGGACAGGTTACAATCAGCCCCAGCATTTT.

There are a few counts of this clonotype. The chain recombines TRBV20-1 with TRBJ2-5, with a tentative D call TRBD1 (5 bases). CDR3 length: 16 amino acids. Per germline, CDR1 DFQATT and CDR2 SNEGSKA (reference sequence). Trimming pared 5 bases from V and 0 bases from J, leaving 19 bases between. CDR3 bases: TGCAGTGCTGCCGCTGGGGCGTCCCGGTACCAAGAGACCCAGTACTTC. As protein: CSAAAGASRYQETQYF.

The rearrangement joins TRBV2 to TRBJ2-2, with TRBD1 matching 10 bases. Germline V gene lookup returns CDR1 SNHLY and CDR2 FYNNEI. V dropped 6 bases and J dropped 0; count of bases not matched to a gene: 1. The CDR3 sequence is 15 residues long. CDR3 nucleotides: TGTGCCAGCAGGGACAGGGGGGCGAACACCGGGGAGCTGTTTTTT. Its protein product is CASRDRGANTGELFF.

This clonotype turned up a few times. The genes are TRBV7-2 and TRBJ2-3, with D maybe TRBD2 (6 bases). The CDR3 has 15 amino acids. Trimming removed 3 bases at V and 2 bases at J, with 12 bases between. Looked up from germline, CDR1 is SGHTA and CDR2 is FQGNSA. The CDR3 sequence is CASSLGLMHTDTQYF. CDR3 sequence (DNA): TGTGCCAGCAGCTTGGGACTCATGCACACAGATACGCAGTATTTT.

This clonotype appeared a few times. This rearrangement joins TRBV29-1 to TRBJ2-7, with a weak D call TRBD1 (6 bases). Germline V CDR1 and CDR2: SQVTM, ANQGSEA. This CDR3 is built from 13 residues. Trimming took off 4 bases at V and 0 bases at J, with 10 bases between the two ends. The CDR3 loop reads CSVAWDISYEQYF. CDR3 sequence (DNA): TGCAGCGTTGCTTGGGACATCTCCTACGAGCAGTACTTC.

This clonotype was detected only a few times. This rearrangement joins TRBV7-9 to TRBJ2-3, with unresolved D. Trimming took off 3 bases at V and 5 bases at J, with 3 bases between the two ends. Germline V gene data show CDR1 as SEHNR and CDR2 as FQNEAQ (reference sequence). The CDR3 has 11 residues. CDR3 nucleotide sequence: TGTGCCAGCAGCTTTATAGATACGCAGTATTTT. Its protein product is CASSFIDTQYF.

The chain uses TRBV7-9 and TRBJ1-1, with D perhaps TRBD1 (6 bases). V was trimmed by 5 bases and J by 4 bases, leaving 11 bases between them. Germline V CDR1 and CDR2: SEHNR, FQNEAQ (reference sequence). The CDR3 has 13 amino acids. CDR3 loop: CASSPGVRTEAFF. In DNA form, the CDR3 reads TGTGCCAGCAGCCCAGGGGTACGCACTGAAGCTTTCTTT.

This clonotype was seen many times. V is TRBV4-1 and J is TRBJ1-5, with D possibly TRBD1 on 5 matching bases. Deletions cut 0 bases from V and 6 bases from J, with 9 bases between. Germline CDR1 reads MGHRA; CDR2 reads YSYEKL. There are 14 residues in the CDR3. The CDR3 sequence is CASSQEGVSQPQHF. CDR3 nucleotides: TGCGCCAGCAGCCAAGAGGGGGTGAGTCAGCCCCAGCATTTT.

The chain has TRBV6-5 and TRBJ2-1, with D uncertain. The CDR3 spans 12 residues. Between the trimmed V and J ends, which lost 6 bases and 4 bases, there was a span of 7 bases. Looked up from germline, CDR1 is MNHEY and CDR2 is SVGAGI. The CDR3 protein is CASRDRYNEQFF. The CDR3 DNA reads as TGTGCCAGCAGGGACCGGTACAATGAGCAGTTCTTC.

This clonotype was recorded many times. The chain employs TRBV20-1 and TRBJ1-3; D unresolved. The CDR3 totals 13 residues. Deletions cut 5 bases from V and 4 bases from J, with 12 bases between. Germline-derived CDR1 and CDR2 are DFQATT and SNEGSKA (reference sequence). This CDR3 is CSALRTGGNTIYF. The CDR3 nucleotides are TGCAGTGCTTTGCGGACGGGAGGAAACACCATATATTTT.

J is TRBJ2-3 and V is TRBV4-3; no definite D call. Looked up from germline, CDR1 is LGHNA and CDR2 is YSLEER. The V gene lost 0 bases and the J gene lost 4 bases, with 8 bases spanning the gap. CDR3 length: 14 residues. This chain's CDR3 is CASSQDNKADTQYF. The DNA for the CDR3 is TGCGCCAGCAGCCAAGACAATAAGGCAGATACGCAGTATTTT.

In its sample, this clonotype was seen a few times. The rearrangement uses TRBV7-2 and TRBJ1-1, with no clear D. Germline V gene data show CDR1 as SGHTA and CDR2 as FQGNSA. V was shortened by 0 bases and J by 0 bases, with 5 bases between the two germline ends. The CDR3 runs 14 residues. CDR3 protein: CASSLAQMNTEAFF. The CDR3 region has the DNA TGTGCCAGCAGCTTAGCACAGATGAACACTGAAGCTTTCTTT.

This chain uses TRBV27 with TRBJ2-7; maybe TRBD1 (5 bases). The CDR3 covers 12 residues. Trimming took off 5 bases at V and 8 bases at J, with 13 bases between the two ends. Germline V gene sequence: CDR1 MNHEY, CDR2 SMNVEV (reference sequence). The CDR3 reads CASSPQGAQQYF. CDR3 in DNA: TGTGCCAGCAGTCCCCAAGGGGCACAGCAGTACTTC.

The chain links TRBV4-3 to TRBJ2-7; TRBD1 is a possible D gene (6 bases). From germline, CDR1 is LGHNA and CDR2 YSLEER. Trimming left V 1 base short and J 2 bases short, with 18 bases between. The CDR3 sequence is 17 residues long. This CDR3 reads CASSQGVDRDNAYEQYF. The DNA of the CDR3 is TGCGCCAGCAGCCAAGGAGTGGACCGGGACAATGCCTACGAGCAGTACTTC.

This clonotype was seen repeatedly, ten times or more. The chain employs TRBV15 and TRBJ2-7, with a tentative D call TRBD1 (5 bases). V dropped 0 bases and J dropped 2 bases, with 8 bases sitting between them. The CDR3 is 14 residues long. Looked up from germline, CDR1 is LNHNV and CDR2 is YYDKDF (reference sequence). CDR3: CATSRDPTAYEQYF. CDR3 DNA: TGTGCCACCAGCAGAGACCCGACAGCCTACGAGCAGTACTTC.

The chain uses TRBV18 and TRBJ2-3; 8 bases match TRBD1. V shed 3 bases, J shed 2 bases, and the junction held 10 bases outside the gene matches. This CDR3 contains 17 residues. The germline V gene encodes CDR1 KGHSH and CDR2 LQKENI. The CDR3 is CASSPPLGQGYTDTQYF. Here the CDR3 DNA reads TGTGCCAGCTCACCCCCCCTCGGACAGGGCTACACAGATACGCAGTATTTT.

The sample holds one count of this clonotype. One end of the junction does not line up with germline, which may come from a read error. The V gene is TRBV4-2, the J gene TRBJ2-7, with D maybe TRBD2 (5 bases). The CDR3 sequence is 10 residues long. From germline, CDR1 is LGHNA and CDR2 YNFKEQ. The CDR3 reads CASSQTGWRF. The DNA for the CDR3 is TGTGCCAGCAGCCAGACGGGATGGCGCTTC.